One and the same sample provided the 14 T cell receptor beta chains below, sequenced in a study of beta chain features in type 1 diabetes (dated by TCRdb to between 2017 and 2018). The protocol used for the library was the immunoSEQ multiplex PCR assay. The High Capacity cDNA Reverse Transcription Kit was used to reverse transcribe all of the isolated RNA, meaning that expressed TCRB transcripts were what got sequenced. The table comes from immuneACCESS by way of TCRdb, which keeps in-frame sequences with V and J called. Part of the clones is missing from these tables; in studies checked, under half for an unresolved V gene and the rest for unknown reasons. The table for this sample lists roughly 610,000 clones; 15% of them were counted only once. The ten most abundant clones make up about 0.086% of the sample. Sequenced input: naive CD4+ T cells from blood. The sample's cell subset or site label, in plain terms: true naive CD4+ T cells. The receptors were sampled from a man aged 18 to 30 in good health.

This clone was detected a few times. This chain joins TRBV4-3 and TRBJ2-5, with D possibly being TRBD2 (6 bases). Trimming removed 0 bases at V and 5 bases at J, with 16 bases between. CDR1 is LGHNA, CDR2 YSLEER, per germline. CDR3 size: 16 residues. The CDR3 DNA reads as TGCGCCAGCAGCCAAGATTGGCTAGCGATGAGGGAGACCCAGTACTTC. It codes for CASSQDWLAMRETQYF.

This clone was recorded a few times. The chain couples TRBV14 to TRBJ1-2; 9 bases line up with TRBD1. Germline-derived CDR1 and CDR2 are SGHDN and FVKESK. The CDR3 runs to 15 residues. V was clipped by 4 bases and J by 4 bases; unmatched bases: 7. CDR3 in amino acids: CASSLSRQGVYGYTF. The CDR3 DNA is TGTGCCAGCAGCCTCTCCCGACAGGGGGTCTATGGCTACACCTTC.

This clone has just a few counts. This chain's CDR3 is CATSRDRQNTQYF. CDR3 DNA sequence: TGTGCCACCAGCAGAGATCGACAGAATACGCAGTATTTT. V gene TRBV15 combines with J gene TRBJ2-3, with D possibly being TRBD1 (5 bases). Germline lookup yields CDR1 LNHNV and CDR2 YYDKDF (reference sequence). Deletions cut 0 bases from V and 7 bases from J, with 8 bases between. The CDR3 totals 13 residues.

This clone was seen only a few times. V gene TRBV14 combines with J gene TRBJ2-1; 9 nucleotides align to TRBD1. This CDR3 has 16 residues. The germline gives CDR1 SGHDN, CDR2 FVKESK. The ends lost 4 bases at V and 3 bases at J; junction bases unmatched: 7. The CDR3 DNA follows: TGTGCCAGCAGCCTTTACCGGGACAGGGACTACAATGAGCAGTTCTTC. This sequence encodes CASSLYRDRDYNEQFF.

The chain employs TRBV29-1 and TRBJ2-7; the D is unclear. The CDR3 runs 14 residues. The V and J ends lost 6 bases and 2 bases respectively, with 17 bases between them. Per germline, CDR1 SQVTM and CDR2 ANQGSEA. The CDR3 loop reads CSVSSRLSPYEQYF. Here the CDR3 DNA reads TGCAGCGTCTCTTCCAGACTTTCCCCCTACGAGCAGTACTTC.

The rearrangement links TRBV7-2 to TRBJ1-5; 8 bases are a match to TRBD1. The CDR3 is 14 residues long. The germline CDR1 and CDR2 sequences are SGHTA and FQGNSA. The V and J ends lost 5 bases and 10 bases, in that order; junction bases with no gene match: 10. CDR3 sequence reads: CASSLGQGTLPQHF. CDR3 sequence (DNA): TGTGCCAGCAGCCTCGGACAGGGAACTCTTCCCCAGCATTTT. The full variable domain, completed using reference TRBV7-2 and TRBJ1-5, is GAGVSQSPSNKVTEKGKDVELRCDPISGHTALYWYRQSLGQGLEFLIYFQGNSAPDKSGLPSDRFSAERTGGSVSTLTIQRTQQEDSAVYLCASSLGQGTLPQHFGDGTRLSIL.

The V call is TRBV5-6, the J call TRBJ1-2, with a tentative D call TRBD1 (5 bases). Deletions cut 0 bases from V and 0 bases from J, with 12 bases between. Germline lookup yields CDR1 SGHDT and CDR2 YYEEEE. The CDR3 covers 16 residues. In DNA, the CDR3 is TGTGCCAGCAGCTTGGGAGGGGCCCGAGCTAACTATGGCTACACCTTC. Protein: CASSLGGARANYGYTF. Using reference TRBV5-6 and TRBJ1-2 for the parts outside the CDR3, the full variable domain is DAGVTQSPTHLIKTRGQQVTLRCSPKSGHDTVSWYQQALGQGPQFIFQYYEEEERQRGNFPDRFSGHQFPNYSSELNVNALLLGDSALYLCASSLGGARANYGYTFGSGTRLTVV.

Only a few counts were recorded for this clone. The gene calls are TRBV19 and TRBJ1-1; D gene ambiguous. This CDR3 comprises 14 residues. Germline V gene data show CDR1 as LNHDA and CDR2 as SQIVND (reference sequence). With 6 bases removed from V and 1 base from J, the gap between germline ends came to 12 bases. CDR3 in DNA: TGTGCCAGTAGCTCCCGGGCTACGAACACTGAAGCTTTCTTT. It encodes CASSSRATNTEAFF.

This clone was recorded a few times. This rearrangement joins TRBV2 to TRBJ1-5; D is unresolved. Germline CDR1 is SNHLY and CDR2 is FYNNEI. V gave up 7 bases and J gave up 0 bases, with 4 bases separating them. The CDR3 has 12 residues. In DNA form, the CDR3 reads TGTGCCAGCACGGCTAGCAATCAGCCCCAGCATTTT. Its translation: CASTASNQPQHF.

This clone has just a few counts. The chain carries TRBV29-1 and TRBJ2-7; TRBD1 aligns across 8 bases. Germline V gives CDR1 SQVTM, CDR2 ANQGSEA. CDR3 length: 12 residues. The V segment lost 7 bases and the J segment 2 bases; nucleotides outside the gene matches: 4. The CDR3 region is CSGLTGAYEQYF. The CDR3 DNA follows: TGCAGCGGTCTGACAGGGGCCTACGAGCAGTACTTC.

This clone was picked up a small number of times. The sample holds other DNA sequences that translate to the same CDR3. CDR3 DNA: TGTGCCAGCAGCTTAGGGGCAGGGGTCACCTACGAGCAGTACTTC. Its protein product is CASSLGAGVTYEQYF. This chain connects TRBV7-9 to TRBJ2-7; D is possibly TRBD1 (6 bases). The V gene's germline CDR1 is SEHNR and CDR2 FQNEAQ (reference sequence). The CDR3 extends over 15 amino acids. V lost 1 base and J lost 2, with 12 bases in between.

This clone was seen a few times. This chain connects TRBV21-1 to TRBJ2-7. TRBV21-1 is described as a pseudogene. The CDR3 runs to 20 residues. The DNA for the CDR3 is TGTGCCAGCAGCAAAGCGCTTTTGGTCCTTGTGGGTCCTTTGTCCTACGAGCAGTACTTC. Residues: CASSKALLVLVGPLSYEQYF.

The CDR3 region is CASRPPGGGTDTQYF. The DNA for the CDR3 is TGTGCCAGCAGACCACCGGGGGGCGGCACAGATACGCAGTATTTT. J is TRBJ2-3 and V is TRBV6-1, with a weak D call TRBD2 (7 bases). Germline V gives CDR1 MNHNS, CDR2 SASEGT. V lost 6 bases, J lost 1 base, and 14 bases lay in between. The CDR3 covers 15 residues.

Regarding this clone: Other DNA sequences of this sample code for an identical CDR3. V gene TRBV7-2 combines with J gene TRBJ1-6; the D is unclear. Germline V gives CDR1 SGHTA, CDR2 FQGNSA. The CDR3 covers 11 residues. The ends were cut back, 5 bases at V and 8 bases at J, with 4 bases in the middle. The DNA of the CDR3 is TGTGCCAGCAGCCTAGATTCACCCCTCCACTTT. Amino acid sequence: CASSLDSPLHF. Together with reference TRBV7-2 and TRBJ1-6, the CDR3 gives the full variable domain: GAGVSQSPSNKVTEKGKDVELRCDPISGHTALYWYRQSLGQGLEFLIYFQGNSAPDKSGLPSDRFSAERTGGSVSTLTIQRTQQEDSAVYLCASSLDSPLHFGNGTRLTVT.